This T cell receptor (beta chain) appears in the sequencing data of a study of blood T cell repertoires in COVID-19. Study information: Samples representing acute and convalescent COVID-19 were sourced from the United States, Italy and Spain. The analysed material was cDNA or gDNA that came from T cells, B-cell-depleted T cells, or PBMCs.

The junction had 7 bases not matched to a gene; V was cut back by 4 bases and J by 4 bases. This CDR3 has 15 residues. Germline-derived CDR1 and CDR2 are LGHDT and YNNKEL (reference sequence). How the authors handled the data: Researchers report that nucleated cell counts were estimated from reference gene primer amplification. The table came from immunoSEQ multiplex PCR; TCRdb's copy has only in-frame clones and leaves some out. The D gene and trimming were derived from the DNA, and the V and J assignments and clone size from that table. In the table there are 100,000 to 120,000 clones, around nine tenths of which are singletons.

This rearrangement joins TRBV3-1 (or the pseudogene TRBV3-2) to TRBJ2-7; TRBD1 matches 10 bases. This receptor was taken from a woman in her 70s who had recovered from COVID-19. Sequenced material: peripheral blood. The CDR3 spells CASSLRTGGGYEQYF. The CDR3 DNA reads TGTGCCAGCAGCCTTCGGACAGGGGGAGGATACGAGCAGTACTTC.